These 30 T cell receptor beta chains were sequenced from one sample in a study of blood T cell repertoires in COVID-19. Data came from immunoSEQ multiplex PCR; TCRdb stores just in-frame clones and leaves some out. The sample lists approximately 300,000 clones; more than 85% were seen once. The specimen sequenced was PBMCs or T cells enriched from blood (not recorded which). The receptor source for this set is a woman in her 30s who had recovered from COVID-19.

In DNA, the CDR3 is TGTGCCAGCAGCCTTACGAATCCGGGTGAGCAGTTCTTC. Its protein is CASSLTNPGEQFF. J is TRBJ2-1 and V is TRBV5-4; no clear D. The CDR3 runs 13 residues. The V and J ends lost 4 bases and 9 bases respectively, with 14 bases between them. Per the germline V gene, CDR1 is SGHNT and CDR2 is YYREEE (reference sequence). Complete variable domain (other parts from reference TRBV5-4 and TRBJ2-1): ETGVTQSPTHLIKTRGQQVTLRCSSQSGHNTVSWYQQALGQGPQFIFQYYREEENGRGNFPPRFSGLQFPNYSSELNVNALELDDSALYLCASSLTNPGEQFFGPGTRLTVL.

The CDR3: CASSKPGLPYEQYF. For the CDR3, the DNA is TGTGCCAGCAGCAAACCGGGACTTCCCTACGAGCAGTACTTC. V and J are TRBV7-2 and TRBJ2-7, with D possibly being TRBD2 (6 bases). CDR1 is SGHTA, CDR2 FQGNSA, per germline. V was clipped by 5 bases and J by 2 bases, with 13 bases between them. CDR3 length: 14 amino acids.

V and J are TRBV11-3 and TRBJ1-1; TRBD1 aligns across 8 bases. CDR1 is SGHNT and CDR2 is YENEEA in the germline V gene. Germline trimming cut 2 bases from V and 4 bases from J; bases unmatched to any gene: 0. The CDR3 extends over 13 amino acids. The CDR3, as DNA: TGTGCCAGCAGCTTAACAGGGGGCACTGAAGCTTTCTTT. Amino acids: CASSLTGGTEAFF.

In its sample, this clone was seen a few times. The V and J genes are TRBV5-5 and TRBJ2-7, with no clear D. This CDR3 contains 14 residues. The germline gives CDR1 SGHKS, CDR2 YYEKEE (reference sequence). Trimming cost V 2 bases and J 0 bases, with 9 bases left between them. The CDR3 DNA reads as TGTGCCAGCAGCTTAGGAGCGAACTCCTACGAGCAGTACTTC. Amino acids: CASSLGANSYEQYF.

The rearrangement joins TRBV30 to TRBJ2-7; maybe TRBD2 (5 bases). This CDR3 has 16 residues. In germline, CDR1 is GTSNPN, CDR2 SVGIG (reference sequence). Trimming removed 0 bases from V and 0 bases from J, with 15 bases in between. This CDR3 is CAWSVREGYISYEQYF. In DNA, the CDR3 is TGTGCCTGGAGTGTACGGGAAGGGTATATCTCCTACGAGCAGTACTTC.

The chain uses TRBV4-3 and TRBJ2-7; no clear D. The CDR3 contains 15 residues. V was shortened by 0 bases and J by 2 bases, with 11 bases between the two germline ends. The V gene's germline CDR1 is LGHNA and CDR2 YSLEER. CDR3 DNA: TGCGCCAGCAGCCAAGAGGGCTTTTCAACCTACGAGCAGTACTTC. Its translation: CASSQEGFSTYEQYF.

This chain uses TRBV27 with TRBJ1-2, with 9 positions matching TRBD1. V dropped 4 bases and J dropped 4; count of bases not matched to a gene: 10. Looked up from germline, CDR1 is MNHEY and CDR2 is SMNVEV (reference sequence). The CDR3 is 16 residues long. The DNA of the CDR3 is TGTGCCAGCAGTTCTGGCGGGACAGGGTCTCGCTATGGCTACACCTTC. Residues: CASSSGGTGSRYGYTF.

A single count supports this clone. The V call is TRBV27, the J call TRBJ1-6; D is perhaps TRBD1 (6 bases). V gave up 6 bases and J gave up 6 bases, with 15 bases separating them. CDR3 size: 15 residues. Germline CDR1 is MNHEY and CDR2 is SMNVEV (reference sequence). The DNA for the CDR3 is TGTGCCAGCAGCCTAAGGACAGCTCCTAATTCACCCCTCCACTTT. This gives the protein CASSLRTAPNSPLHF.

The CDR3 nucleotides are TGTGCCAGCCAACCCCTCGGCTCTGGAAACACCATATATTTT. Residues: CASQPLGSGNTIYF. The gene calls are TRBV27 and TRBJ1-3; D uncertain. CDR1 MNHEY and CDR2 SMNVEV come from the germline V gene (reference sequence). V lost 8 bases to trimming and J lost 0 bases, with 11 bases between them. The CDR3 runs 14 residues.

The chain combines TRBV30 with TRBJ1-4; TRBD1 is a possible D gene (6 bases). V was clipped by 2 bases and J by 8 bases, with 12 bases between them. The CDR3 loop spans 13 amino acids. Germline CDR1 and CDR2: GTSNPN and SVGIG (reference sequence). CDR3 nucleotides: TGTGCCTGGAGTCCACAAGGGGGAGAAAAACTGTTTTTT. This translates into CAWSPQGGEKLFF.

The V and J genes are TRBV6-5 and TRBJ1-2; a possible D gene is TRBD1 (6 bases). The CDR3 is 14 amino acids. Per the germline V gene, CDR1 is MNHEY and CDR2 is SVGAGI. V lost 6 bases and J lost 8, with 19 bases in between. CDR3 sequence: CASRHEDRYPGYTF. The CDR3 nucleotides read TGTGCCAGCAGACATGAAGACAGGTATCCCGGCTACACCTTC.

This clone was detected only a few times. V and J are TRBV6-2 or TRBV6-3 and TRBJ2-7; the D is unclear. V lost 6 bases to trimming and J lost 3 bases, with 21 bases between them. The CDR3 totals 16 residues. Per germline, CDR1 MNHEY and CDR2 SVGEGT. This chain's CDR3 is CASSTTLPTPVYEQYF. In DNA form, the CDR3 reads TGTGCCAGCAGCACCACCCTCCCGACACCGGTCTACGAGCAGTACTTC.

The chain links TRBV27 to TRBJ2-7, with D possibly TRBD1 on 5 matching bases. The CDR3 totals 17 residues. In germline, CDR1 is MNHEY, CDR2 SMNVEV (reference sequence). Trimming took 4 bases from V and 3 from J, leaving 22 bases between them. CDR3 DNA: TGTGCCAGCAGTTCAGGGCCCAGGGTTGAATTTTACTACGAGCAGTACTTC. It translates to CASSSGPRVEFYYEQYF.

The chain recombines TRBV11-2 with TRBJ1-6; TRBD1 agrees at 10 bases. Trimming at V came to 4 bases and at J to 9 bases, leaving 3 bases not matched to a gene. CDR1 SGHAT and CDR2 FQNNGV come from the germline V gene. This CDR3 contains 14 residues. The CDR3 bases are TGTGCCAGCAGCTCCCGGGACAGGGGTTCACCCCTCCACTTT. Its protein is CASSSRDRGSPLHF.

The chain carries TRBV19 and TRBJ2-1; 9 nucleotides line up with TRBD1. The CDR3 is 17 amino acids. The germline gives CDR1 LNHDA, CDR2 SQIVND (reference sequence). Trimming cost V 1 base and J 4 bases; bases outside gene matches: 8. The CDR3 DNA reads TGTGCCAGTAGTATAGGGCCCGGGACAGGGTTATACAATGAGCAGTTCTTC. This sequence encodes CASSIGPGTGLYNEQFF.

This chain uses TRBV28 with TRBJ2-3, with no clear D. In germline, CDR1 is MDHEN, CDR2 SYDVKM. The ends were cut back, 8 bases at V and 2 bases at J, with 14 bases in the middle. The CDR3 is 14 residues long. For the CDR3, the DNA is TGTGCCAGCCGCATTGACTGGAACACAGATACGCAGTATTTT. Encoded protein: CASRIDWNTDTQYF.

CDR3 region: CASSPWGQGMDEQYF. The CDR3 DNA follows: TGCGCCAGCTCCCCTTGGGGACAGGGGATGGACGAGCAGTACTTC. The chain uses TRBV4-1 and TRBJ2-7; 10 bases align to TRBD1. Germline trimming cut 8 bases from V and 5 bases from J; bases unmatched to any gene: 12. Germline values: CDR1 MGHRA, CDR2 YSYEKL. The CDR3 runs to 15 residues.

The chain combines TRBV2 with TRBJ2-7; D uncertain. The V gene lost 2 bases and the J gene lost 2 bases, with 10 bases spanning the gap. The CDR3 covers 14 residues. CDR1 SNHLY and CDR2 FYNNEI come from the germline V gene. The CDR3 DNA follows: TGTGCCAGCAGTGAACGGCCAGGCCCCTACGAGCAGTACTTC. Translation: CASSERPGPYEQYF.

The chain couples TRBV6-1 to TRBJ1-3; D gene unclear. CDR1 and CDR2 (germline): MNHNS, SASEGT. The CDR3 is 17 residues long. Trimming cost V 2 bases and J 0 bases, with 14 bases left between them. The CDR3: CASSEILVGSSGNTIYF. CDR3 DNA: TGTGCCAGCAGTGAAATTTTAGTGGGGAGCTCTGGAAACACCATATATTTT.

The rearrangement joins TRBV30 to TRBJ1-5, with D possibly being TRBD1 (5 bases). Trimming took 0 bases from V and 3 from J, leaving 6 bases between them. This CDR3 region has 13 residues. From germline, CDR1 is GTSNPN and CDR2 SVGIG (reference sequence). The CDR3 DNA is TGTGCCTGGAGTGTAGGGGCCAATCAGCCCCAGCATTTT. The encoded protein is CAWSVGANQPQHF.

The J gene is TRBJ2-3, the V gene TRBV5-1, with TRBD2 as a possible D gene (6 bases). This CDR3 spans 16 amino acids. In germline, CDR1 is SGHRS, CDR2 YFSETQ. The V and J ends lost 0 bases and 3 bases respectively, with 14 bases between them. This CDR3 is CASSLGSREATDTQYF. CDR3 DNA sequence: TGCGCCAGCAGCTTGGGGTCTAGGGAGGCAACAGATACGCAGTATTTT.

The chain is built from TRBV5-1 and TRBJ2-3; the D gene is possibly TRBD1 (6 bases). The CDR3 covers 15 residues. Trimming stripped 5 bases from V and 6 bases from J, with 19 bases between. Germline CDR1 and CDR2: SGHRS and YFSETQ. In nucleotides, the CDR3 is TGCGCCAGCAGGTTCCCGGGATCAGGGGCCGATACGCAGTATTTT. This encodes CASRFPGSGADTQYF.

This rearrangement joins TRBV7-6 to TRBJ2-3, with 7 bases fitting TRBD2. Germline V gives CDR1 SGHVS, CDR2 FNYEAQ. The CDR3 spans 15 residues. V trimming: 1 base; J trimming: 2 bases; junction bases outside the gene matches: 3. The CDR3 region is CASSLGLAFTDTQYF. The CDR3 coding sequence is TGTGCCAGCAGCTTAGGACTAGCTTTCACAGATACGCAGTATTTT.

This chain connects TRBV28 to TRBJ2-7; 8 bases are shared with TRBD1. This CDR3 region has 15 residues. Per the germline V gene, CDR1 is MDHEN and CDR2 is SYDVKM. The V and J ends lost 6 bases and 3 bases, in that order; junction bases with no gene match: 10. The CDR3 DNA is TGTGCCAGCAGCCATCCGGACAGGGCAAACTACGAGCAGTACTTC. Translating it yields CASSHPDRANYEQYF.

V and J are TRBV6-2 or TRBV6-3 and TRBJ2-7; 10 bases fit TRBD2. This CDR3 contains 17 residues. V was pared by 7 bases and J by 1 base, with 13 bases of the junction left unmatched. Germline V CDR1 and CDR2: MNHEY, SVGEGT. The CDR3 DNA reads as TGTGCCAGCACCCCTGCTAGCGGGAGAAGGAGTTCCTACGAGCAGTACTTC. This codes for CASTPASGRRSSYEQYF.

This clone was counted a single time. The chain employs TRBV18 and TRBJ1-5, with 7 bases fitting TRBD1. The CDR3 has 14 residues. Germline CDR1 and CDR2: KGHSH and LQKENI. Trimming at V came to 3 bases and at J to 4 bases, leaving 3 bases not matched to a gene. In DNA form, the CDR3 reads TGTGCCAGCTCACCCTTACAGGGGAATCAGCCCCAGCATTTT. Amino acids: CASSPLQGNQPQHF.

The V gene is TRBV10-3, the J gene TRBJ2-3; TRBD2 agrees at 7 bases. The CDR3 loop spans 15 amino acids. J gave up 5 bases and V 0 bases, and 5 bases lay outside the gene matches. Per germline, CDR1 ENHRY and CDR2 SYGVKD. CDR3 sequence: CAISESKASGDTQYF. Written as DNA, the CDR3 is TGTGCCATCAGTGAGTCTAAGGCTAGCGGAGATACGCAGTATTTT.

CDR3 in DNA: TGTGCCAGCAGTTACGGAGAGCGGGTAGAGACCCAGTACTTC. Protein: CASSYGERVETQYF. This chain connects TRBV6-2 or TRBV6-3 to TRBJ2-5; tentative D call: TRBD2 (6 bases). Germline-derived CDR1 and CDR2 are MNHEY and SVGEGT. The V and J ends lost 2 bases and 4 bases respectively, with 11 bases between them. CDR3 size: 14 residues.

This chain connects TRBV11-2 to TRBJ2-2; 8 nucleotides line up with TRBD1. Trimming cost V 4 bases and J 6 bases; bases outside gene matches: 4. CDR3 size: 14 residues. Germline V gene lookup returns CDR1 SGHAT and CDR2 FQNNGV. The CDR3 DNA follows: TGTGCCAGCAGCTCCGGGACAGGCGCCGGGGAGCTGTTTTTT. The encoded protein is CASSSGTGAGELFF.

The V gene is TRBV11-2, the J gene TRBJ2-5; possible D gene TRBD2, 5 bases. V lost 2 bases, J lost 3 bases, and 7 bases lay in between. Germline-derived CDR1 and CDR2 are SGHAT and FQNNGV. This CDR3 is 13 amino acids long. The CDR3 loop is CASSLQRKETQYF. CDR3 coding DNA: TGTGCCAGCAGCTTACAGCGGAAAGAGACCCAGTACTTC.